The 32 T cell receptor beta chains listed next were all sequenced from one sample in a study of T cell responses to AZD1222 COVID-19 vaccine. Assay: immunoSEQ multiplex PCR; the TCRdb copy retains only in-frame clones and omits some. The sample lists under 120,000 clones; roughly nine tenths were seen once. Sequencing was performed on peripheral blood, taken on day 0 of AZD1222 vaccination. These receptors were collected from an adult in good health.

This chain uses TRBV4-3 with TRBJ2-2; 14 positions agree with TRBD2. Germline assignment: CDR1 LGHNA and CDR2 YSLEER. V lost 2 bases, J lost 8 bases, and 4 bases stayed unmatched. CDR3 size: 16 residues. The CDR3 DNA sequence: TGCGCCAGCAGCCAACGACTAGCGGGGGGGCTTGGGGAGCTGTTTTTT. Protein product: CASSQRLAGGLGELFF.

The chain carries TRBV11-2 and TRBJ2-7; D is tentatively TRBD1 or TRBD2 (5 bases each). V gave up 0 bases and J gave up 7 bases, with 10 bases separating them. The CDR3 runs 13 residues. In germline, CDR1 is SGHAT, CDR2 FQNNGV. This CDR3 reads CASSLEGEGEQYF. CDR3 bases: TGTGCCAGCAGCTTAGAGGGGGAAGGTGAGCAGTACTTC. Full variable domain (missing parts from reference TRBV11-2 and TRBJ2-7): EAGVAQSPRYKIIEKRQSVAFWCNPISGHATLYWYQQILGQGPKLLIQFQNNGVVDDSQLPKDRFSAERLKGVDSTLKIQPAKLEDSAVYLCASSLEGEGEQYFGPGTRLTVT.

The chain employs TRBV10-1 and TRBJ1-1; unclear D gene. The CDR3 length is 15 residues. Germline V gene lookup returns CDR1 WNHNN and CDR2 SYGVQD (reference sequence). The ends were cut back, 0 bases at V and 1 base at J, with 9 bases in the middle. The CDR3, as DNA: TGCGCCAGCAGTGAGTCGAGGGAGGAGAACACTGAAGCTTTCTTT. Amino acids: CASSESREENTEAFF.

V usage is TRBV7-2 and J usage is TRBJ1-1; perhaps TRBD1 as D (6 bases). Between the trimmed V and J ends, which lost 1 base and 2 bases, there was a span of 8 bases. This CDR3 spans 14 amino acids. CDR1 is SGHTA, CDR2 FQGNSA, per germline. In nucleotides, the CDR3 is TGTGCCAGCAGCTTAGGGGGGGCAAACACTGAAGCTTTCTTT. It specifies CASSLGGANTEAFF.

V usage is TRBV30 and J usage is TRBJ1-4; D is perhaps TRBD1 (6 bases). This CDR3 has 15 residues. V was trimmed by 3 bases and J by 5 bases, leaving 16 bases between them. CDR1 is GTSNPN and CDR2 is SVGIG in the germline V gene (reference sequence). The CDR3 loop is CAWRGSGTQNEKLFF. CDR3 DNA: TGTGCCTGGAGGGGCTCCGGGACACAGAATGAAAAACTGTTTTTT. Based on the CDR3 plus reference TRBV30 and TRBJ1-4, the full variable domain is SQTIHQWPATLVQPVGSPLSLECTVEGTSNPNLYWYRQAAGRGLQLLFYSVGIGQISSEVPQNLSASRPQDRQFILSSKKLLLSDSGFYLCAWRGSGTQNEKLFFGSGTQLSVL.

The chain couples TRBV19 to TRBJ2-3; TRBD2 matches at 7 bases. The CDR3 contains 16 residues. The V gene's germline CDR1 is LNHDA and CDR2 SQIVND (reference sequence). V lost 1 base and J lost 1; bases outside the gene matches: 5. The CDR3 region is CASSIVYSGGTDTQYF. The CDR3 bases are TGTGCCAGTAGTATAGTATACAGCGGGGGCACAGATACGCAGTATTTT. The variable domain in full, completed from reference TRBV19 and TRBJ2-3, reads DGGITQSPKYLFRKEGQNVTLSCEQNLNHDAMYWYRQDPGQGLRLIYYSQIVNDFQKGDIAEGYSVSREKKESFPLTVTSAQKNPTAFYLCASSIVYSGGTDTQYFGPGTRLTVL.

The rearrangement joins TRBV30 to TRBJ1-2; 9 nucleotides line up with TRBD1. The CDR3 has 15 residues. V dropped 3 bases and J dropped 4; count of bases not matched to a gene: 9. Germline V gives CDR1 GTSNPN, CDR2 SVGIG (reference sequence). The CDR3, as DNA: TGTGCCTGGAGGAAGAACAGGGGGCGCGGCTATGGCTACACCTTC. Its translation is CAWRKNRGRGYGYTF.

The chain employs TRBV10-1 and TRBJ1-2, with a weak D call TRBD1 (6 bases). Trimming removed 6 bases at V and 0 bases at J, with 26 bases between. Per the germline V gene, CDR1 is WNHNN and CDR2 is SYGVQD (reference sequence). The CDR3 spans 19 residues. The chain's CDR3 is CASRTGPNRPRRSNYGYTF. Written as DNA, the CDR3 is TGCGCCAGCAGAACAGGGCCGAATCGCCCCCGCCGTTCTAACTATGGCTACACCTTC.

Here the CDR3 DNA reads TGTGCCAGCAGTTACACGCCATTGACAGGGAACACTGAAGCTTTCTTT. Its translation: CASSYTPLTGNTEAFF. The chain uses TRBV6-5 and TRBJ1-1; tentatively, D is TRBD1 (6 bases). The V gene's germline CDR1 is MNHEY and CDR2 SVGAGI. The CDR3 length is 16 residues. V lost 2 bases and J lost 1, with 14 bases in between.

Points on this clone: Different DNA sequences within this sample yield the same CDR3. The chain couples TRBV28 to TRBJ1-1, with 8 bases fitting TRBD1. This CDR3 region has 15 residues. After removal of 3 bases from V and 0 bases from J, the junction contained 3 bases not matched to a gene. Germline CDR1 MDHEN, CDR2 SYDVKM. The DNA for the CDR3 is TGTGCCAGCAGTTTGACAGGGGCTATGAACACTGAAGCTTTCTTT. It encodes CASSLTGAMNTEAFF.

The rearrangement uses TRBV7-6 and TRBJ2-3; unclear D gene. The CDR3 has 13 residues. V lost 2 bases to trimming and J lost 6 bases, with 9 bases between them. Germline V gene sequence: CDR1 SGHVS, CDR2 FNYEAQ. The DNA for the CDR3 is TGTGCCAGCAGCTTATTGGGGAAGGATACGCAGTATTTT. It specifies CASSLLGKDTQYF.

The gene calls are TRBV2 and TRBJ1-2, with no clear D. Germline V lookup: CDR1 SNHLY, CDR2 FYNNEI. Trimming cost V 3 bases and J 4 bases, with 6 bases left between them. The CDR3 sequence is 12 residues long. CDR3 sequence: CASSERIYGYTF. CDR3 nucleotides: TGTGCCAGCAGTGAGCGAATCTATGGCTACACCTTC.

V and J are TRBV5-5 and TRBJ2-7; no clear D gene. CDR1 and CDR2 from the germline V gene are SGHKS and YYEKEE (reference sequence). This CDR3 has 13 residues. Trimming pared 0 bases from V and 6 bases from J, leaving 10 bases between. Here the CDR3 DNA reads TGTGCCAGCAGCTTGGAAACCGTAGGCGAGCAGTACTTC. As protein: CASSLETVGEQYF.

The chain combines TRBV2 with TRBJ1-6, with D hard to call. Germline V lookup: CDR1 SNHLY, CDR2 FYNNEI. The V gene lost 6 bases and the J gene lost 5 bases, with 14 bases spanning the gap. The CDR3 loop spans 15 amino acids. The CDR3 protein is CASRFMEGNNSPLHF. As DNA, the CDR3 is TGTGCCAGCAGGTTTATGGAGGGTAATAATTCACCCCTCCACTTT.

This chain joins TRBV24-1 and TRBJ1-4, with D possibly matching TRBD1 (5 bases). This CDR3 contains 14 residues. From germline, CDR1 is KGHDR and CDR2 SFDVKD. V was pared by 6 bases and J by 7 bases, with 14 bases between. The CDR3 region is CATSKGNKREKLFF. CDR3 nucleotide sequence: TGTGCCACCAGTAAGGGGAATAAGCGTGAAAAACTGTTTTTT.

The V and J genes are TRBV12-3 or TRBV12-4 and TRBJ1-1, with D possibly TRBD1 on 5 matching bases. The CDR3 sequence is 13 residues long. V shed 3 bases and J shed 11 bases, with 16 bases lying between them. The CDR3 region is CASSFGGNFGAFF. For the CDR3, the DNA is TGTGCCAGCAGTTTTGGGGGGAACTTCGGGGCTTTCTTT.

The V call is TRBV19, the J call TRBJ1-6, with 7 positions matching TRBD1. The length of the CDR3 is 14 residues. Unmatched junction bases numbered 3, after V lost 3 bases and J lost 7 bases. The germline V gene encodes CDR1 LNHDA and CDR2 SQIVND (reference sequence). The CDR3 region is CASSIRDRNSPLHF. CDR3 DNA sequence: TGTGCCAGTAGTATCCGGGACAGAAATTCACCCCTCCACTTT.

This chain connects TRBV5-6 to TRBJ2-3; possibly TRBD1 for D (6 bases). V lost 4 bases and J 2 bases, leaving 11 bases between the germline ends. Germline-derived CDR1 and CDR2 are SGHDT and YYEEEE. The CDR3 has 14 residues. For the CDR3, the DNA is TGTGCCAGCAGCCACAGGGCCATCACAGATACGCAGTATTTT. Its protein product is CASSHRAITDTQYF. Drawing the rest from reference TRBV5-6 and TRBJ2-3, the complete variable domain is DAGVTQSPTHLIKTRGQQVTLRCSPKSGHDTVSWYQQALGQGPQFIFQYYEEEERQRGNFPDRFSGHQFPNYSSELNVNALLLGDSALYLCASSHRAITDTQYFGPGTRLTVL.

The chain recombines TRBV19 with TRBJ2-3; 7 bases map to TRBD2. The germline V gene has CDR1 LNHDA and CDR2 SQIVND (reference sequence). V shed 5 bases and J 5 bases; nucleotides not matched to a gene: 13. The CDR3 is 16 amino acids. This CDR3 is CASSASQRGLGDTQYF. In nucleotides, the CDR3 is TGTGCCAGTAGTGCGAGCCAGCGGGGACTGGGAGATACGCAGTATTTT.

V gene TRBV27 combines with J gene TRBJ2-3; D is ambiguous. Trimming shortened V by 0 bases and J by 1 base, and 14 bases separated the two germline ends. Germline V gene lookup returns CDR1 MNHEY and CDR2 SMNVEV (reference sequence). The CDR3 contains 17 residues. CDR3 in DNA: TGTGCCAGCAGTTTATCGATAGGGTACTCGGGCACAGATACGCAGTATTTT. It specifies CASSLSIGYSGTDTQYF.

CDR3 in DNA: TGTGCCAGCAGCTTAGATGGGGATTTGCCCCTCCACTTT. Its translation is CASSLDGDLPLHF. The rearrangement uses TRBV7-9 and TRBJ1-6; D uncertain. Trimming removed 1 base from V and 13 bases from J, with 11 bases in between. This CDR3 region has 13 residues. Germline-derived CDR1 and CDR2 are SEHNR and FQNEAQ (reference sequence).

The chain recombines TRBV7-2 with TRBJ2-2; 8 bases agree with TRBD2. V shed 3 bases, J shed 4 bases, and the junction held 4 bases outside the gene matches. The CDR3 is made up of 15 amino acids. Germline values: CDR1 SGHTA, CDR2 FQGNSA. The CDR3 is CASSFGLARTGELFF. In DNA form, the CDR3 reads TGTGCCAGCAGCTTTGGACTAGCCCGCACCGGGGAGCTGTTTTTT.

This clone was found once. This chain joins TRBV7-2 and TRBJ1-6; D perhaps matches TRBD1 (5 bases). The CDR3 runs to 16 residues. The V gene's germline CDR1 is SGHTA and CDR2 FQGNSA. Trimming left V 1 base short and J 5 bases short, with 12 bases between. CDR3 nucleotides: TGTGCCAGCAGCTTAGAAGGGGCAGCTCATAATTCACCCCTCCACTTT. As protein: CASSLEGAAHNSPLHF. Complete variable domain (other parts from reference TRBV7-2 and TRBJ1-6): GAGVSQSPSNKVTEKGKDVELRCDPISGHTALYWYRQSLGQGLEFLIYFQGNSAPDKSGLPSDRFSAERTGGSVSTLTIQRTQQEDSAVYLCASSLEGAAHNSPLHFGNGTRLTVT.

The chain recombines TRBV27 with TRBJ1-6; the D gene is possibly TRBD1 (5 bases). Per germline, CDR1 MNHEY and CDR2 SMNVEV (reference sequence). This CDR3 is built from 16 residues. V lost 8 bases to trimming and J lost 0 bases, with 14 bases between them. The CDR3 here is CASGTLGSSYNSPLHF. The CDR3 nucleotides read TGTGCCAGCGGGACGCTTGGAAGCTCCTATAATTCACCCCTCCACTTT.

The CDR3 DNA sequence: TGTGCCAGTAGTATCAGGGGAAGGGGCGATCAGCCCCAGCATTTT. Translating it yields CASSIRGRGDQPQHF. The J gene is TRBJ1-5, the V gene TRBV19, with a possible D match to TRBD1 (6 bases). The CDR3 is 15 residues long. Trimming left V 3 bases short and J 5 bases short, with 14 bases between. CDR1 is LNHDA and CDR2 is SQIVND in the germline V gene (reference sequence). The full variable domain, rest sourced from reference TRBV19 and TRBJ1-5, is DGGITQSPKYLFRKEGQNVTLSCEQNLNHDAMYWYRQDPGQGLRLIYYSQIVNDFQKGDIAEGYSVSREKKESFPLTVTSAQKNPTAFYLCASSIRGRGDQPQHFGDGTRLSIL.

The gene calls are TRBV4-3 and TRBJ2-6; D not certain. The germline gives CDR1 LGHNA, CDR2 YSLEER. Trimming took off 3 bases at V and 0 bases at J, with 6 bases between the two ends. The CDR3 is 15 residues long. As DNA, the CDR3 is TGCGCCAGCAGCCAGCAGAGCTCTGGGGCCAACGTCCTGACTTTC. This codes for CASSQQSSGANVLTF.

In this sample, this clone turned up once. The chain is built from TRBV14 and TRBJ2-2, with D unclear. Germline V gene data show CDR1 as SGHDN and CDR2 as FVKESK. CDR3 size: 13 residues. V lost 0 bases and J 5 bases, leaving 4 bases between the germline ends. The CDR3 bases are TGTGCCAGCAGCCAAGAGGGGACCGGGGAGCTGTTTTTT. As protein: CASSQEGTGELFF.

J is TRBJ1-1 and V is TRBV28; TRBD1 aligns across 9 bases. Trimming cost V 8 bases and J 8 bases; bases outside gene matches: 9. Looked up from germline, CDR1 is MDHEN and CDR2 is SYDVKM. The CDR3 is 13 amino acids. DNA for the CDR3: TGTGCCAGCGTACAGGGGGCGCGAGCGGAAGCTTTCTTT. Translated, it gives CASVQGARAEAFF.

This clone was seen only once. The chain recombines TRBV6-1 with TRBJ2-1, with 11 bases that match TRBD2. The V and J ends lost 5 bases and 7 bases, in that order; junction bases with no gene match: 1. CDR1 and CDR2 from the germline V gene are MNHNS and SASEGT. The CDR3 contains 13 residues. The DNA of the CDR3 is TGTGCCAGCAGTCGGACTAGCGGGAATGAGCAGTTCTTC. Protein product: CASSRTSGNEQFF.

V usage is TRBV9 and J usage is TRBJ1-3, with D tentatively TRBD1 (6 bases). The germline gives CDR1 SGDLS, CDR2 YYNGEE. This CDR3 contains 19 residues. Trimming stripped 3 bases from V and 2 bases from J, with 24 bases between. CDR3 DNA: TGTGCCAGCAGCGCTTCATTAATCGAAGCAAGGGGGACTGGAAACACCATATATTTT. Amino acid sequence: CASSASLIEARGTGNTIYF. Complete variable domain (other parts from reference TRBV9 and TRBJ1-3): DSGVTQTPKHLITATGQRVTLRCSPRSGDLSVYWYQQSLDQGLQFLIQYYNGEERAKGNILERFSAQQFPDLHSELNLSSLELGDSALYFCASSASLIEARGTGNTIYFGEGSWLTVV.

The rearrangement joins TRBV30 to TRBJ2-5; D is ambiguous. There are 14 residues in the CDR3. The germline CDR1 and CDR2 sequences are GTSNPN and SVGIG (reference sequence). V was trimmed by 0 bases and J by 4 bases, leaving 12 bases between them. CDR3 amino acids: CAWSVREVAETQYF. Here the CDR3 DNA reads TGTGCCTGGAGTGTACGTGAGGTCGCAGAGACCCAGTACTTC.

V is TRBV5-1 and J is TRBJ1-2; no firm D call. This CDR3 comprises 12 residues. V dropped 4 bases and J dropped 3 bases, with 7 bases sitting between them. Per germline, CDR1 SGHRS and CDR2 YFSETQ. The CDR3 is CASSPDDYGYTF. In DNA, the CDR3 is TGCGCCAGCAGCCCGGACGACTATGGCTACACCTTC. The variable domain in full, with the rest retrieved from reference TRBV5-1 and TRBJ1-2, is KAGVTQTPRYLIKTRGQQVTLSCSPISGHRSVSWYQQTPGQGLQFLFEYFSETQRNKGNFPGRFSGRQFSNSRSEMNVSTLELGDSALYLCASSPDDYGYTFGSGTRLTVV.